These 20 T cell receptor beta chains originate from one sample sequenced in a study of human T cells and chemical hapten exposure. Noted time point: patch test 1, 2 weeks after DPC sensitization. Treatment specified: therapeutic diphenylcyclopropenone sensitization with weekly scalp DPC. TCRdb processed the RACE reads anew with MiXCR; each CDR3 protein has one entry. The sample has 75,000 to 100,000 distinct CDR3 sequences; roughly a tenth are singletons. Source: whole blood, taken in connection with sensitization to the hapten diphenylcyclopropenone (DPC). The receptors were gathered from a man aged 40-50 years with alopecia areata. Some clones in this sample may be carry-over from other donors' samples.

In its sample, this clonotype was seen a few times. The genes are TRBV4-2 and TRBJ2-7, with TRBD2 matching over 7 bases. Germline trimming cut 3 bases from V and 6 bases from J; bases unmatched to any gene: 8. The CDR3 is 14 residues long. CDR1 and CDR2 from the germline V gene are LGHNA and YNFKEQ. CDR3 coding DNA: TGTGCCAGCAGCCAGGCCCCGACTAGCCCCGAGCAGTACGTC. This encodes CASSQAPTSPEQYV.

The chain has TRBV10-3 and TRBJ1-2, with unresolved D. Trimming removed 6 bases at V and 3 bases at J, with 5 bases between. The CDR3 loop spans 11 amino acids. In germline, CDR1 is ENHRY, CDR2 SYGVKD. The CDR3 loop is CAISGDYGYTF. CDR3 coding DNA: TGTGCCATCAGCGGGGACTATGGCTACACCTTC.

V gene TRBV6-2 or TRBV6-3 combines with J gene TRBJ2-7; D unresolved. Trimming cost V 0 bases and J 6 bases, with 12 bases left between them. The CDR3 totals 14 residues. Germline values: CDR1 MNHEY, CDR2 SVGEGT. The DNA for the CDR3 is TGTGCCAGCAGTTACTCGAGCCCGGCCCCCGAGCAGTACGTC. Protein product: CASSYSSPAPEQYV.

In its sample, this clonotype was seen many times. This rearrangement joins TRBV4-2 to TRBJ1-1; unclear D gene. The CDR3 spans 15 residues. Deletions cut 2 bases from V and 0 bases from J, with 10 bases between. Germline-derived CDR1 and CDR2 are LGHNA and YNFKEQ. The CDR3 is CASSQSGRLNTEAFF. CDR3 DNA sequence: TGTGCCAGCAGCCAAAGTGGCAGGCTGAACACTGAAGCTTTCTTT.

J is TRBJ2-1 and V is TRBV29-1; 8 nucleotides line up with TRBD2. The CDR3 length is 14 residues. Germline lookup yields CDR1 SQVTM and CDR2 ANQGSEA. With V trimmed by 7 bases and J by 6 bases, 11 bases remained unmatched. Written as DNA, the CDR3 is TGCAGCGCCCAGACGGGAGGGGCCCTCAATGAGCAGTTCTTC. Its translation is CSAQTGGALNEQFF.

This chain links TRBV20-1 with TRBJ2-1; the D is unclear. The ends were cut back, 6 bases at V and 7 bases at J, with 25 bases in the middle. There are 16 residues in the CDR3. The germline gives CDR1 DFQATT, CDR2 SNEGSKA (reference sequence). The CDR3 region is CSARRSNARLVNEQFF. The CDR3 region has the DNA TGCAGTGCCAGACGATCGAACGCTAGACTGGTTAATGAGCAGTTCTTC.

There are many counts of this clonotype. This chain links TRBV29-1 with TRBJ2-2; D gene ambiguous. The CDR3 is 12 residues long. The V gene's germline CDR1 is SQVTM and CDR2 ANQGSEA. Trimming left V 7 bases short and J 4 bases short, with 10 bases between. The chain's CDR3 is CSAPNPTGELFF. CDR3 nucleotides: TGCAGCGCTCCGAACCCCACCGGGGAGCTGTTTTTT.

This clonotype was found a few times. The V call is TRBV27, the J call TRBJ2-3, with D uncertain. Trimming shortened V by 5 bases and J by 4 bases, and 4 bases separated the two germline ends. Germline CDR1 and CDR2: MNHEY and SMNVEV (reference sequence). This CDR3 is built from 11 residues. The CDR3 bases are TGTGCCAGCAGTATCGCAGATACGCAGTATTTT. It translates to CASSIADTQYF.

The chain has TRBV20-1 and TRBJ2-1; D tentatively reads TRBD1 or TRBD2 (5 bases each). The V and J ends lost 3 bases and 5 bases respectively, with 17 bases between them. The CDR3 is 15 amino acids. In germline, CDR1 is DFQATT, CDR2 SNEGSKA (reference sequence). The CDR3 region has the DNA TGCAGTGCTAGCCTAGTTGGGGGACCGGACAATGAGCAGTTCTTC. This encodes CSASLVGGPDNEQFF.

This clonotype was counted between two and nine times. The chain uses TRBV29-1 and TRBJ1-5; no reliable D call. The CDR3 covers 12 residues. Trimming cost V 4 bases and J 1 base, with 5 bases left between them. CDR1 SQVTM and CDR2 ANQGSEA come from the germline V gene. The CDR3 loop is CSVGTSNQPQHF. DNA of the CDR3: TGCAGCGTTGGAACGAGCAATCAGCCCCAGCATTTT. The full variable domain, rest sourced from reference TRBV29-1 and TRBJ1-5, is SAVISQKPSRDICQRGTSLTIQCQVDSQVTMMFWYRQQPGQSLTLIATANQGSEATYESGFVIDKFPISRPNLTFSTLTVSNMSPEDSSIYLCSVGTSNQPQHFGDGTRLSIL.

This clonotype has at least ten counts. The chain carries TRBV3-1 and TRBJ2-1; unclear D gene. The CDR3 is 16 amino acids. Germline loops: CDR1 LGHDT, CDR2 YNNKEL (reference sequence). Trimming removed 5 bases from V and 2 bases from J, with 16 bases in between. The CDR3: CASSSSAFTAYNEQFF. DNA of the CDR3: TGTGCCAGCAGCTCTTCAGCCTTTACAGCCTACAATGAGCAGTTCTTC.

There are many counts of this clonotype. In DNA, the CDR3 is TGTGCCAGCAGCTCACAGGGGGCGAACACTGAAGCTTTCTTT. Its protein product is CASSSQGANTEAFF. The V gene is TRBV7-3, the J gene TRBJ1-1, with 9 bases lining up with TRBD1. The CDR3 has 14 residues. The germline gives CDR1 SGHTA, CDR2 FQGTGA. V lost 4 bases to trimming and J lost 1 base; unmatched junction nucleotides: 1. Full variable domain (remainder filled in from reference TRBV7-3 and TRBJ1-1): GAGVSQTPSNKVTEKGKYVELRCDPISGHTALYWYRQSLGQGPEFLIYFQGTGAADDSGLPNDRFFAVRPEGSVSTLKIQRTERGDSAVYLCASSSQGANTEAFFGQGTRLTVV.

The J gene is TRBJ2-1, the V gene TRBV7-2, with TRBD2 identical over 8 bases. Germline V CDR1 and CDR2: SGHTA, FQGNSA. CDR3 length: 16 residues. V was pared by 5 bases and J by 5 bases, with 11 bases of the junction left unmatched. CDR3 coding DNA: TGTGCCAGCAGCAAGTTGGGGCTAGCGGGTGACAATGAGCAGTTCTTC. Its protein is CASSKLGLAGDNEQFF.

The rearrangement joins TRBV9 to TRBJ1-1, with D possibly being TRBD1 (5 bases). The V gene's germline CDR1 is SGDLS and CDR2 YYNGEE. The CDR3 loop spans 14 amino acids. V was trimmed by 3 bases and J by 6 bases, leaving 15 bases between them. This CDR3 reads CASSDTDRGAEAFF. The CDR3 DNA reads as TGTGCCAGCAGCGATACAGACAGAGGGGCTGAAGCTTTCTTT.

This clonotype was counted many times. The chain uses TRBV2 and TRBJ1-6; 8 nucleotides align to TRBD1. Per the germline V gene, CDR1 is SNHLY and CDR2 is FYNNEI. V gave up 0 bases and J gave up 8 bases; unmatched junction bases: 3. The CDR3 extends over 15 amino acids. The CDR3 spells CASSEAQGADSPLHF. In DNA form, the CDR3 reads TGTGCCAGCAGTGAAGCTCAGGGGGCCGATTCACCCCTCCACTTT.

This clonotype was seen many times. This chain links TRBV4-3 with TRBJ1-5, with D hard to call. CDR1 is LGHNA, CDR2 YSLEER, per germline. With 0 bases removed from V and 2 bases from J, the gap between germline ends came to 17 bases. This CDR3 has 18 residues. The CDR3 DNA reads as TGCGCCAGCAGCCAAGATGCTTTCCGGGTTCAGGGCAATCAGCCCCAGCATTTT. Translating it yields CASSQDAFRVQGNQPQHF.

The chain links TRBV18 to TRBJ2-7; no reliable D call. This CDR3 is built from 14 residues. The ends were cut back, 1 base at V and 2 bases at J, with 9 bases in the middle. Germline lookup yields CDR1 KGHSH and CDR2 LQKENI. CDR3 amino acids: CASSPRIEAYEQYF. The DNA of the CDR3 is TGTGCCAGCTCACCACGTATAGAGGCCTACGAGCAGTACTTC.

CDR3 nucleotides: TGTGCCAGCAGGGGTCCACTAGCGGGATACACAGATACGCAGTATTTT. This sequence encodes CASRGPLAGYTDTQYF. The chain recombines TRBV6-2 or TRBV6-3 with TRBJ2-3, with 10 bases fitting TRBD2. The CDR3 is made up of 16 amino acids. With 6 bases clipped from V and 2 bases from J, the junction kept 8 bases outside the gene matches. Germline V gene sequence: CDR1 MNHEY, CDR2 SVGEGT.

V and J are TRBV4-3 and TRBJ1-1; possibly TRBD1 for D (6 bases). The germline V and J ends were trimmed by 2 bases and 1 base, with 11 bases remaining between them. CDR1 and CDR2 (germline): LGHNA, YSLEER. The CDR3 extends over 15 amino acids. The CDR3 nucleotides read TGCGCCAGCAGCCAAAGCGACAGGTCGAACACTGAAGCTTTCTTT. Translation gives CASSQSDRSNTEAFF.

This clonotype was counted many times. The rearrangement uses TRBV30 and TRBJ2-3, with 8 bases that match TRBD2. V lost 7 bases to trimming and J lost 6 bases; unmatched junction nucleotides: 3. CDR1 GTSNPN and CDR2 SVGIG come from the germline V gene (reference sequence). The CDR3 contains 11 residues. The CDR3 DNA reads as TGTGCCTTCGGGGGGGCGGATACGCAGTATTTT. This codes for CAFGGADTQYF.